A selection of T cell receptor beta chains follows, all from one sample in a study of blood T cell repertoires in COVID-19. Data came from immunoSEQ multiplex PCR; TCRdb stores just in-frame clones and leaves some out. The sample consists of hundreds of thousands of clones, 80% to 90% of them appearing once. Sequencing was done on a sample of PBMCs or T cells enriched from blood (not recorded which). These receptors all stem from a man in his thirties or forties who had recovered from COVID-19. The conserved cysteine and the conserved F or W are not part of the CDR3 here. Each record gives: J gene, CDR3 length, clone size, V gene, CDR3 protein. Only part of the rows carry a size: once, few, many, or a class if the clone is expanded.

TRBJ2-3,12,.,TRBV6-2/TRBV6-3,ASSRGGPADTQY
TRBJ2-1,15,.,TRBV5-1,ASSLTWGENTYNEQF
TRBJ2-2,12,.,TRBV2,ASKGAGFTGELF
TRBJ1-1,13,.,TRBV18,ASSPNGHGGREAF
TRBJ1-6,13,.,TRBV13,ASSKGQTYNSPLH
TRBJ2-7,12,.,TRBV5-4,ASSPEPSLDEQY
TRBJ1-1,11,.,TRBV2,ASSVRRDTEAF
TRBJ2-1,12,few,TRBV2,ASEAGILYNEQF
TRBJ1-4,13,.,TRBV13,ASSLAWQSNEKLF
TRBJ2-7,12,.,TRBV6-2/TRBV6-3,ASTPDSGAYEQY
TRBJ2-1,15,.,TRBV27,ASSSTRSGGTETYQF
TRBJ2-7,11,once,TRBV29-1,SVEWGEGVEQY
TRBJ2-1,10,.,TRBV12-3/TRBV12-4,ASDNSRGEQF
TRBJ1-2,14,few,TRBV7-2,ASSPSGTGLVYGYT
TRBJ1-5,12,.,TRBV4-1,ASSQVAGMEPQH
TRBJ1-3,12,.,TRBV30,AWSDWAHGNTIY
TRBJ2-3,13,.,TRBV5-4,ASSSEGTGTDTQY
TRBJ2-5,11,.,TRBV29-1,SVAWTGVETQY
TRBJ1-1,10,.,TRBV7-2,ASSNTGTEAF
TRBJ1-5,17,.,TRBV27,ASSLQGPPGPGRNQPQH
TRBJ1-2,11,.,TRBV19,ASSQTFNYGYT
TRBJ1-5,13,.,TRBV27,ASSPAQGAGQPQH
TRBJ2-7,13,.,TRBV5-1,ASSSLAGVQYEQY
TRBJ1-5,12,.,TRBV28,ASRTGTLDQPQH
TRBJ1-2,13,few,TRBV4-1,ASSQDLTGNYGYT
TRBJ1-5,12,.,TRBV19,ASRGPIVDQPQH
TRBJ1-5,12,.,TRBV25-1,ASSDTHTNQPQH
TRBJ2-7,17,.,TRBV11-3,ASSLALAGGITNSYEQY
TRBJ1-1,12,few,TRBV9,ASSVVVRQAEAF
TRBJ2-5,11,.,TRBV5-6,ASSLRNGETQY
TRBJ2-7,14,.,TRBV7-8,ASSLQGTATTYEQY
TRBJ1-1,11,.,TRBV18,ASSPGATREAF
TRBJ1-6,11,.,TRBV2,AGNRAHNSPLH
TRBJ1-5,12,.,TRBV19,ASSDGDRNQPQH
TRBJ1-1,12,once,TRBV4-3,ASSQDLVETEAF
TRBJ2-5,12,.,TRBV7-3,ASSWTGSQETQY
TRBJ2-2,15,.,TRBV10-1,ASSGAPSGGRTGELF
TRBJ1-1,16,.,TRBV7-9,ASRPGFRQGVVNTEAF
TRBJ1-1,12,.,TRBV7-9,ASSPPGLITEAF
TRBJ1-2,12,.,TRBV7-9,ASSLGGGPYGYT
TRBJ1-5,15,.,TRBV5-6,ASSFGQGPEWDQPQH
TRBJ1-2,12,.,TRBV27,ASSMTGANYGYT
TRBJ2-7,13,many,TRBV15,ATSRVPGGFYEQY
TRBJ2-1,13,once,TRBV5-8,ASSLWGGSYNEQF
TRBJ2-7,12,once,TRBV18,ASSPPSVSYEQY
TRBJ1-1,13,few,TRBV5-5,ASSSVGQVSTEAF
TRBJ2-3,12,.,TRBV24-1,ATSDPGVADTQY